This TCR beta chain was profiled in a study of CD8+CD57+ T cells in acquired aplastic anemia. Whole-study context: An average of approximately 3.4 ug of DNA was obtained from sorted CD4+ and CD8+ cells.

Remarks on this clonotype: Antigen: not known.

Researchers used genomic DNA as the template to profile TCR beta VDJ and CDR3. TCRdb re-called the reads through MiXCR, storing one row per CDR3 protein. The sample carries approximately 80,000 distinct CDR3 sequences, approximately 70% recorded once. All sequencing subjects had displayed CD8+CD57+ cell expansion on flow cytometry. Each patient had severe acquired aplastic anemia. None of the patients had been given any therapy when their blood was sampled. The ends were cut back, 1 base at V and 4 bases at J, with 10 bases in the middle. CDR3 length: 14 residues. Germline CDR1 and CDR2: LNHDA and SQIVND (reference sequence). General study points: The same twenty-nine CD8+ CDR3 sequences occurred in patients and in controls.

The receptor was derived from a human donor with aplastic anemia. This chain links TRBV19 with TRBJ1-2; unclear D gene. Source material: sorted CD4+, CD8+, or CD8+CD57+ T cells (not recorded which) from PBMCs. CDR3 loop: CASSIAGEAYGYTF. CDR3 nucleotide sequence: TGTGCCAGTAGTATAGCCGGGGAAGCCTATGGCTACACCTTC.